This TCR beta chain was documented in a study of T cells in women clearing cervical HPV infection. Overall study context: Blood came at first lesion visit for cases, post-clearance for controls. Study-level results: CIN3+ cases had significantly higher TCR repertoire richness than controls, but evenness did not differ. TRBV6-7 relative abundance averaged about 0.11% in cases and 0.15% to 0.2% in controls.

Regarding this clone: Its target is unknown. The read stops 3 residues short of the end of the CDR3; the missing end is completed from the germline J gene.

Generated by immunoSEQ multiplex PCR, the TCRdb table keeps only in-frame clones and is missing some. This sample's table reports about 22,000 clones. CDR3 length: 16 residues. Germline CDR1 and CDR2: WSHSY and SAAADI. With 6 bases clipped from V and 2 bases from J, the junction kept 8 bases outside the gene matches. Each participant carried one incident cervical HPV16 infection only. This sequence originates from a woman aged 18 to 75 with a cervical HPV16 infection that either progressed to CIN3+ or cleared (not recorded which). The chain combines TRBV10-2 with TRBJ2-2; 8 nucleotides line up with TRBD1. Sequenced input: blood buffy coat. The CDR3 DNA, read in part, is TGCGCCAGCAGGCAAGGGACAGGTCGCAACACCGGGGAG. Protein sequence: CASRQGTGRNTGE. The whole CDR3 protein is CASRQGTGRNTGELFF.